These T cell receptor beta chains were read from a single sample in a study of blood T cell repertoires in COVID-19. Measured with immunoSEQ multiplex PCR; TCRdb has only the in-frame clones, and not every one. The sample includes about 240,000 clones, about 91% seen only once; the top ten take about 2.5%. The source material was PBMCs or T cells enriched from blood (not recorded which). The receptors originated from a woman in her twenties or thirties with acute COVID-19. The CDR3 runs from the conserved cysteine through the conserved F or W. A D gene is named only where the DNA matches it firmly. Clone size appears in some rows only: once, few, many, or a class for an expanded clone.

>TRBJ1-2|TRBV9|-|-
TGTGCCAGCAGCGTGCAGGCTAACTATGGCTACACCTTC
CASSVQANYGYTF
>TRBJ2-2|TRBV18|-|TRBD1
TGTGCCAGCTCACCAACCGGGACAGGGGGCACCGGGGAGCTGTTTTTT
CASSPTGTGGTGELFF
>TRBJ2-7|TRBV30|-|TRBD1
TGTGCCTGGAAATTCCGGGACAGGGGCGGCGAGCAGTACTTC
CAWKFRDRGGEQYF
>TRBJ1-2|TRBV2|-|TRBD1
TGTGCCAGCAAGGACAGGTCGGAAGGCTACACCTTC
CASKDRSEGYTF
>TRBJ2-3|TRBV5-4|-|TRBD2
TGTGCCAGCAACTCCTTAGCGGGGGGGCGCACAGATACGCAGTATTTT
CASNSLAGGRTDTQYF
>TRBJ2-1|TRBV2|once|-
TGTGCCAGCCTCTTGGTGAGGGGGTTTAGACACAATGAGCAGTTCTTC
CASLLVRGFRHNEQFF
>TRBJ2-2|TRBV30|-|-
TGTGCCTGGAGTTCTACCCCGGAGCTGTTTTTT
CAWSSTPELFF
>TRBJ2-7|TRBV19|-|TRBD2
TGTGCCAGCGCCAGGACTAGCGGGGGTGTTAACGAGCAGTACTTC
CASARTSGGVNEQYF
>TRBJ1-2|TRBV3-1/TRBV3-2|-|TRBD1
TGTGCCAGCAGCCATATGGACAGGGTTGGCTATGGCTACACCTTC
CASSHMDRVGYGYTF
>TRBJ1-2|TRBV18|-|-
TGTGCCAGCTCACCACAGCAGGGAAGGGATGGCTACACCTTC
CASSPQQGRDGYTF
>TRBJ2-5|TRBV14|once|-
TGTGCCAGCAGCCCCCGGACTCCCCAGGAGACCCAGTACTTC
CASSPRTPQETQYF
>TRBJ1-1|TRBV30|-|-
TGTGCCTGGAGTCAGCAGGGCACTGAAGCTTTCTTT
CAWSQQGTEAFF
>TRBJ1-5|TRBV19|-|TRBD1
TGTGCCAGTAGTCCGCCGTCGACAGGGAATCAGCCCCAGCATTTT
CASSPPSTGNQPQHF
>TRBJ2-7|TRBV5-1|-|TRBD1
TGCGCCAGCAGGGACAGGGACGAGCAGTACTTC
CASRDRDEQYF
>TRBJ2-1|TRBV7-9|-|TRBD2
TGTGCCAGCAGCTTAGGACTAGCGGGGGGGCAAGATGAGCAGTTCTTC
CASSLGLAGGQDEQFF
>TRBJ1-6|TRBV7-9|-|TRBD1
TGTGCCAGCAGCTTAGCCAGGGGGAGTTCACCCCTCCACTTT
CASSLARGSSPLHF
>TRBJ2-1|TRBV6-1|-|-
TGTGCCAGCAGTGGCTCTAGGGGGAACTCCTACAATGAGCAGTTCTTC
CASSGSRGNSYNEQFF
>TRBJ2-1|TRBV10-3|few|TRBD2
TGTGCCATCAGTGAGTACCCAGCGGGGAATAACAATGAGCAGTTCTTC
CAISEYPAGNNNEQFF
>TRBJ2-5|TRBV29-1|-|TRBD2
TGCAGCGGACTAGCGGGGGGCCTACAAGAGACCCAGTACTTC
CSGLAGGLQETQYF
>TRBJ1-2|TRBV4-1|-|TRBD1
TGCGCCAGCAGCCAAGTCGACCCCCGAGGGACAGCCAACTATGGCTACACCTTC
CASSQVDPRGTANYGYTF
>TRBJ2-3|TRBV5-4|-|TRBD2
TGTGCCAGCAGCTTGGAAGGGCGGGGGGGGAGGACAGATACGCAGTATTTT
CASSLEGRGGRTDTQYF
>TRBJ2-7|TRBV5-4|few|TRBD1
TGTGCCAGCAGCCCGGGACAGGGGGCCTACGAGCAGTACTTC
CASSPGQGAYEQYF
>TRBJ1-5|TRBV5-6|-|TRBD1
TGTGCCAGCAGCTTGGGACAGGGAGATCAGCCCCAGCATTTT
CASSLGQGDQPQHF
>TRBJ1-6|TRBV11-2|few|TRBD1
TGTGCCAGCAGCTTAGGAGGGGGCCCCTATAATTCACCCCTCCACTTT
CASSLGGGPYNSPLHF
>TRBJ1-3|TRBV28|few|-
TGTGCCAGCAGTTTTCTGACGACAGGCTCTGGAAACACCATATATTTT
CASSFLTTGSGNTIYF
>TRBJ1-2|TRBV5-4|-|TRBD1
TGTGCCAGCAGCCTTCGGACAGGGCTGGATGGCTACACCTTC
CASSLRTGLDGYTF
>TRBJ1-3|TRBV7-2|once|-
TGTGCCAGCAGCTTAGTAGGGGGAAGCTCTGGAAACACCATATATTTT
CASSLVGGSSGNTIYF
>TRBJ1-1|TRBV5-6|-|-
TGTGCCAGCAGCTTCAGGGAATTTGGAACTGAAGCTTTCTTT
CASSFREFGTEAFF
>TRBJ2-1|TRBV5-1|-|-
TGCGCCAGCAGCTTGTCCCCTTACAGCAATGAGCAGTTCTTC
CASSLSPYSNEQFF
>TRBJ2-3|TRBV4-1|-|TRBD2
TGCGCCAGCAGCCCCGGACTAGCCACAGATACGCAGTATTTT
CASSPGLATDTQYF
>TRBJ1-1|TRBV4-3|-|-
TGCGCCAGCAGCCAAGCTCGGACAGTTATTGAAGCTTTCTTT
CASSQARTVIEAFF
>TRBJ2-2|TRBV19|-|TRBD1
TGTGCCAGGTCCGGGACAGGGGACACCGGGGAGCTGTTTTTT
CARSGTGDTGELFF
>TRBJ1-2|TRBV9|-|TRBD1
TGTGCCAGCAGCGTAGACAGGGGGCACTATGGCTACACCTTC
CASSVDRGHYGYTF
>TRBJ1-2|TRBV18|-|TRBD1
TGTGCCAGCTCACCACCAGGGACAGGGAGCCAAAGCGGCTACACCTTC
CASSPPGTGSQSGYTF
>TRBJ2-1|TRBV24-1|-|TRBD1
TGTGCCACCAGTGATTCCCAACAGGGGTTCTACAATGAGCAGTTCTTC
CATSDSQQGFYNEQFF
>TRBJ1-3|TRBV11-2|-|TRBD1
TGTGCCAGCGGGACAGGGGGCTTGGGCTCTGGAAACACCATATATTTT
CASGTGGLGSGNTIYF
>TRBJ2-1|TRBV6-5|-|TRBD2
TGTGCCAGCAGTTACAGGCGGGAGAGCTACAATGAGCAGTTCTTC
CASSYRRESYNEQFF
>TRBJ2-3|TRBV3-1/TRBV3-2|-|TRBD2
TGTGCCAGCAGCCAAGATTACGGGGGGGGGCTGGCAGATACGCAGTATTTT
CASSQDYGGGLADTQYF
>TRBJ1-2|TRBV25-1|-|-
TGTGCCAGCAGTGAGCAAGGGGGAGGCTACACCTTC
CASSEQGGGYTF
>TRBJ1-5|TRBV5-1|-|-
TGCGCCAGCAGCTTGATTGCGGGTGGATCAGGACAGCCCCAGCATTTT
CASSLIAGGSGQPQHF
>TRBJ1-5|TRBV29-1|-|-
TGCAGCGTCCTCGACAGTAGCAATCAGCCCCAGCATTTT
CSVLDSSNQPQHF
>TRBJ2-7|TRBV3-1/TRBV3-2|-|-
TGTGCCAGCAGCAAGACAGATACCTACGAGCAGTACTTC
CASSKTDTYEQYF
>TRBJ2-7|TRBV24-1|-|-
TGTGCCACCACTCATGATGGGGCGCAAGGGTCCTACGAGCAGTACTTC
CATTHDGAQGSYEQYF
>TRBJ2-5|TRBV11-2|-|TRBD1
TGTGCCAGCAGCTTAGAGGGACAGGCACAAGAGACCCAGTACTTC
CASSLEGQAQETQYF
>TRBJ2-3|TRBV7-2|-|-
TGTGCCAGCAGCTTAGGCGGCGCCGGTCCGTATACGCAGTATTTT
CASSLGGAGPYTQYF
>TRBJ1-1|TRBV18|-|-
TGTGCCAGCTCACCCCAACCAGGGAACACTGAAGCTTTCTTT
CASSPQPGNTEAFF
>TRBJ2-1|TRBV30|-|-
TGTGCCTGTCAAAGACAGAGCTCCTACAATGAGCAGTTCTTC
CACQRQSSYNEQFF
>TRBJ1-2|TRBV4-1|-|TRBD1
TGCGCCAGCAGCCAAGCAAGGACAGGGGACTATGGCTACACCTTC
CASSQARTGDYGYTF